This TCR beta chain was identified in a study of shared clonotypes between healthy human individuals. The study, taken as a whole, reports: Owing to a small donor count, the genetic and exposure-history diversity represented was limited. All-four-donor shared clonotypes had higher generation probabilities than non-shared clonotypes did. Memory subsets had estimated richness that was generally smaller than that of naive subsets.

Points on this clone: What it recognizes is unknown.

The CDR3 covers 15 residues. Looked up from germline, CDR1 is SGHVS and CDR2 is FQNEAQ. V was pared by 2 bases and J by 0 bases, with 10 bases between. The naive CD8 population came from CD45RO-negative cells selected for CCR7, without terminally differentiated effector memory CD45RA+ cells. Only Caucasian adults living in Nashville, Tennessee made up the donor group. Sequencing was performed with immunoSEQ multiplex PCR; in TCRdb, only in-frame clones are kept and a portion is missing. The sample carries about 2.1 million clones, roughly 93% recorded once. The specimen was naive CD8+ T cells from PBMCs. The rearrangement joins TRBV7-8 to TRBJ1-1; D not certain. The receptor was derived from a man between 18 and 35 years old in good health. Some clones in this sample may be carry-over from other donors' samples. This CDR3 reads CASSLFGPVNTEAFF. Here the CDR3 DNA reads TGTGCCAGCAGCTTATTTGGTCCGGTGAACACTGAAGCTTTCTTT.